What follows describes a single TCR beta chain. What it recognizes is unknown. Germline-derived CDR1 and CDR2 are SGHVS and FQNEAQ. The germline V and J ends were trimmed by 1 base and 8 bases, with 8 bases remaining between them. The CDR3 is 13 amino acids. The data were obtained in a study of identical twins. Study results and limitations: The study found that models underestimated out-of-frame TCR alpha sharing in monozygotic twins. In cord blood, abundant beta clonotypes had fewer insertions; memory showed no trend.

Each cDNA held unique molecular identifiers, and template switching gave it a universal primer site. MiXCR was run by TCRdb on the 5' RACE reads, yielding one entry per CDR3 protein. The sample has under 1 million distinct CDR3 sequences; about 12% are singletons. The sample was also linked to a second study, of yellow fever vaccine responses in identical twins. From that study: Twins reportedly had a vaccine T cell response that seemed partly convergent, partly personalized.

The material sequenced was PBMCs. This sequence originates from a woman younger than 35 in good health. This chain connects TRBV7-8 to TRBJ2-2, with D unclear. CDR3 sequence (DNA): TGTGCCAGCAGCTTAGTGCAGGAGGGGGAGCTGTTTTTT. Its translation: CASSLVQEGELFF.